This T cell receptor beta chain was captured by sequencing in a study of blood T cell repertoires in COVID-19. Study information: T cells, B-cell-depleted T cells, or PBMCs provided the cDNA or gDNA that served as material.

In the authors' methods: Researchers report that nucleated cell counts were estimated from reference gene primer amplification. The assay was immunoSEQ multiplex PCR, and TCRdb's table has in-frame clones only and misses some. V and J calls and clone size are as listed in that table; D and trimming were resolved from the DNA. The sample carries approximately 150,000 clones, 87% recorded once. Looked up from germline, CDR1 is MDHEN and CDR2 is SYDVKM. J lost 5 bases, V lost 1 base, and 1 base had no gene match. This CDR3 has 13 residues. The sample consisted of peripheral blood. This clonotype was sampled from an elderly man with acute or convalescent COVID-19. This chain uses TRBV28 with TRBJ1-2, with 7 bases fitting TRBD1. The CDR3 DNA sequence: TGTGCCAGCAGTTTATCACAGGGGTATGGCTACACCTTC. As protein: CASSLSQGYGYTF.